This T cell receptor beta chain was identified in a study of beta chain features in type 1 diabetes. This clone was seen a handful of times. What it recognizes is unknown. The whole isolated RNA underwent reverse transcription, so sequencing captured expressed TCRB transcripts. Sequenced by immunoSEQ multiplex PCR; TCRdb stores in-frame clones only, minus some. The table includes hundreds of thousands of clones, 15% detected once. Study findings and constraints: Patients with type 1 diabetes showed fewer VDJ junction insertions and more deletions. Moderately but significantly shorter TCRB CDR3s were found in Type 1 diabetes patients in all four CD4+ subsets.

Sequencing was performed on naive CD4+ T cells from blood. This TCR was recovered from a man between 18 and 35 years old with type 1 diabetes.

The CDR3 sequence is CATSKVRGRDEQYF. Here the CDR3 DNA reads TGTGCCACCAGCAAGGTTCGCGGGAGGGACGAGCAGTACTTC. The chain recombines TRBV15 with TRBJ2-7; 9 nucleotides line up with TRBD2. This CDR3 spans 14 amino acids. The V and J ends lost 4 bases and 5 bases, in that order; junction bases with no gene match: 6. CDR1 and CDR2 (germline): LNHNV, YYDKDF (reference sequence).